The rows below give T cell receptor beta chains drawn from one sample of a study of blood T cell repertoires in COVID-19. Produced via immunoSEQ multiplex PCR; TCRdb's table is partial and in-frame only. The profile shows about 250,000 clones, around 88% of them singletons. Material for sequencing was peripheral blood. These receptors were taken from a woman aged 30 to 39 with COVID-19, enrolled during active disease. Both conserved end residues are part of each CDR3. The D gene is left open where the match is weak. Clone size is shown for a subset of rows, as once, few, many or a class of expanded clone.

d_call,v_call,clone_size,j_call,cdr3_length,cdr3_aa,cdr3_nt
NA,TRBV5-6,NA,TRBJ1-5,14,CASSLGAGGQPQHF,TGTGCCAGCAGCTTGGGGGCGGGGGGTCAGCCCCAGCATTTT
NA,TRBV19,once,TRBJ2-2,13,CASTRRGTGELFF,TGTGCCAGTACCCGGAGGGGCACCGGGGAGCTGTTTTTT
TRBD1,TRBV2,NA,TRBJ1-2,12,CASTGQGWGYTF,TGTGCCAGCACCGGACAGGGATGGGGCTACACCTTC
TRBD2,TRBV5-4,NA,TRBJ2-3,18,CASSPRLAGGRSTDTQYF,TGTGCCAGCAGCCCCAGATTAGCGGGAGGCAGAAGCACAGATACGCAGTATTTT
NA,TRBV4-3,NA,TRBJ2-2,14,CASSQDGEPGELFF,TGCGCCAGCAGCCAAGATGGTGAGCCCGGGGAGCTGTTTTTT
TRBD1,TRBV5-1,NA,TRBJ2-1,19,CASSSLTGGRIGSYNEQFF,TGCGCCAGCAGCTCTCTGACAGGGGGTAGGATAGGGTCCTACAATGAGCAGTTCTTC
NA,TRBV5-1,NA,TRBJ2-5,15,CASSLFKSGVETQYF,TGCGCCAGCAGCTTGTTTAAGTCGGGTGTCGAGACCCAGTACTTC
NA,TRBV7-2,NA,TRBJ1-5,18,CASSLGFAGDESNQPQHF,TGTGCCAGCAGCTTAGGATTCGCAGGGGATGAGAGCAATCAGCCCCAGCATTTT
NA,TRBV9,NA,TRBJ1-3,15,CASSGVGGGGNTIYF,TGTGCCAGCAGCGGCGTGGGGGGTGGAGGAAACACCATATATTTT
NA,TRBV5-1,few,TRBJ1-1,14,CASSFQVMNTEAFF,TGCGCCAGCAGCTTTCAGGTTATGAACACTGAAGCTTTCTTT
NA,TRBV11-2,NA,TRBJ2-5,12,CASSLAGGTQYF,TGTGCCAGCAGCTTAGCCGGGGGGACCCAGTACTTC
TRBD1,TRBV7-8,NA,TRBJ2-6,16,CASSYGTGMGANVLTF,TGTGCCAGCAGCTACGGGACAGGGATGGGGGCCAACGTCCTGACTTTC
TRBD1,TRBV12-3/TRBV12-4,NA,TRBJ1-2,13,CASSPDRDYGYTF,TGTGCCAGCAGTCCCGACAGGGACTATGGCTACACCTTC
TRBD1,TRBV7-2,NA,TRBJ1-1,14,CASSVGQANTEAFF,TGTGCCAGCAGCGTGGGACAGGCGAACACTGAAGCTTTCTTT
TRBD1,TRBV28,NA,TRBJ2-3,16,CASSLGTGLLGDTQYF,TGTGCCAGCAGTCTTGGGACAGGCTTACTTGGAGATACGCAGTATTTT
NA,TRBV27,NA,TRBJ1-4,14,CASRQTGLNEKLFF,TGTGCCAGCAGGCAGACAGGTCTTAATGAAAAACTGTTTTTT
TRBD1,TRBV28,NA,TRBJ2-2,14,CARGDRGRRGELFF,TGTGCCAGGGGAGACAGGGGGAGGCGCGGGGAGCTGTTTTTT
TRBD2,TRBV29-1,NA,TRBJ2-1,15,CSVSGAGGLHNEQFF,TGCAGCGTTAGCGGAGCGGGAGGCCTCCACAATGAGCAGTTCTTC
TRBD1,TRBV28,NA,TRBJ1-2,13,CASSDRADYGYTF,TGTGCCAGCAGTGACAGGGCTGACTATGGCTACACCTTC